The rows below give T cell receptor beta chains drawn from one sample of a study of blood T cell repertoires in COVID-19. Some clones are missing from TCRdb's copy, which holds only in-frame ones; the method was immunoSEQ multiplex PCR. The repertoire consists of 29,000 or so clones, with under 95% occurring once and the leading ten covering around 2.2%. The source material was peripheral blood. These receptors were collected from a middle-aged man with active COVID-19. CDR3s include the opening cysteine and the closing phenylalanine or tryptophan. A D gene is named only where the DNA matches it firmly. Not all rows give a size; the values are once, few, many and, for expanded clones, a class.

d_gene: NA
j_gene: TRBJ1-1
v_gene: TRBV19
abundance: NA
CDR3aa: CASSIMSQGRTEAFF
CDR3nt: TGTGCCAGTAGTATTATGTCACAGGGTCGTACTGAAGCTTTCTTT

d_gene: TRBD1
j_gene: TRBJ1-2
v_gene: TRBV5-1
abundance: NA
CDR3aa: CASSLVGTGAGYTF
CDR3nt: TGCGCCAGCAGCTTGGTAGGGACAGGGGCCGGCTACACCTTC

d_gene: NA
j_gene: TRBJ1-1
v_gene: TRBV27
abundance: NA
CDR3aa: CASSLRAPGTEAFF
CDR3nt: TGTGCCAGCAGTTTGAGGGCCCCGGGGACTGAAGCTTTCTTT

d_gene: NA
j_gene: TRBJ2-3
v_gene: TRBV1
abundance: NA
CDR3aa: CTSRQKVAGGTQSTDTQYF
CDR3nt: NA

d_gene: NA
j_gene: TRBJ2-4
v_gene: TRBV5-4
abundance: once
CDR3aa: CASSLATEGIGKNIQYF
CDR3nt: TGTGCCAGCAGCTTGGCGACGGAGGGAATAGGCAAAAACATTCAGTACTTC

d_gene: TRBD2
j_gene: TRBJ2-3
v_gene: TRBV2
abundance: NA
CDR3aa: CATRTSGGATDTQYF
CDR3nt: TGTGCCACCAGGACTAGCGGGGGGGCAACAGATACGCAGTATTTT

d_gene: TRBD2
j_gene: TRBJ2-7
v_gene: TRBV2
abundance: NA
CDR3aa: CASTSGLAVVSEQYF
CDR3nt: TGTGCCAGCACTAGCGGCCTGGCGGTAGTATCGGAGCAGTACTTC

d_gene: TRBD1
j_gene: TRBJ1-6
v_gene: TRBV19
abundance: NA
CDR3aa: CASSKTGVRDNSPLHF
CDR3nt: TGTGCCAGTAGTAAGACAGGGGTTCGAGATAATTCACCCCTCCACTTT

d_gene: NA
j_gene: TRBJ2-2
v_gene: TRBV20-1
abundance: NA
CDR3aa: CSARRAGELFF
CDR3nt: TGCAGTGCCCGGAGGGCCGGGGAGCTGTTTTTT

d_gene: TRBD2
j_gene: TRBJ2-1
v_gene: TRBV3-1/TRBV3-2
abundance: NA
CDR3aa: CASSQDNYGGGYNGQFF
CDR3nt: TGTGCCAGCAGCCAAGATAATTACGGGGGGGGCTACAATGGGCAGTTCTTC

d_gene: TRBD1
j_gene: TRBJ2-7
v_gene: TRBV3-1/TRBV3-2
abundance: NA
CDR3aa: CASSHSQGVREQYF
CDR3nt: TGTGCCAGCAGCCACTCACAGGGGGTGCGCGAGCAGTACTTC

d_gene: NA
j_gene: TRBJ2-2
v_gene: TRBV7-3
abundance: NA
CDR3aa: CASSPSTRNTGELFF
CDR3nt: TGTGCCAGCAGCCCCTCGACTAGAAACACCGGGGAGCTGTTTTTT

d_gene: TRBD2
j_gene: TRBJ2-5
v_gene: TRBV7-8
abundance: NA
CDR3aa: CASSLRTSVRETQYF
CDR3nt: TGTGCCAGCAGCTTAAGGACTAGCGTACGAGAGACCCAGTACTTC

d_gene: NA
j_gene: TRBJ2-2
v_gene: TRBV19
abundance: few
CDR3aa: CASTPGAGYGELFF
CDR3nt: TGTGCCAGTACCCCCGGGGCGGGGTACGGGGAGCTGTTTTTT

d_gene: TRBD1
j_gene: TRBJ1-2
v_gene: TRBV7-2
abundance: NA
CDR3aa: CASSKGQGSHGYTF
CDR3nt: TGTGCCAGCAGCAAAGGACAGGGAAGTCATGGCTACACCTTC

d_gene: NA
j_gene: TRBJ2-7
v_gene: TRBV30
abundance: NA
CDR3aa: CAWRAVSYEQYF
CDR3nt: TGTGCCTGGAGAGCGGTCTCCTACGAGCAGTACTTC

d_gene: NA
j_gene: TRBJ1-5
v_gene: TRBV5-6
abundance: NA
CDR3aa: CASSQNTGLGNQPQHF
CDR3nt: TGTGCCAGCAGCCAGAATACAGGGTTGGGCAATCAGCCCCAGCATTTT

d_gene: NA
j_gene: TRBJ2-3
v_gene: TRBV7-9
abundance: NA
CDR3aa: CASSLGISAGTDTQYF
CDR3nt: TGTGCCAGCAGCTTGGGTATATCGGCGGGCACAGATACGCAGTATTTT

d_gene: NA
j_gene: TRBJ1-2
v_gene: TRBV2
abundance: NA
CDR3aa: CASSASRALWGYTF
CDR3nt: TGTGCCAGCAGTGCCAGCAGGGCCCTCTGGGGCTACACCTTC

d_gene: TRBD1
j_gene: TRBJ1-5
v_gene: TRBV7-9
abundance: NA
CDR3aa: CASSLGGTGGRQPQHF
CDR3nt: TGTGCCAGCAGCTTAGGAGGGACAGGGGGCCGTCAGCCCCAGCATTTT

d_gene: NA
j_gene: TRBJ2-5
v_gene: TRBV2
abundance: NA
CDR3aa: CASSGHGQETQYF
CDR3nt: TGTGCCAGCAGTGGACACGGACAAGAGACCCAGTACTTC

d_gene: NA
j_gene: TRBJ1-4
v_gene: TRBV11-2
abundance: NA
CDR3aa: CASSPKVGAYEKLFF
CDR3nt: TGTGCCAGCAGCCCAAAGGTGGGGGCTTATGAAAAACTGTTTTTT

d_gene: NA
j_gene: TRBJ2-3
v_gene: TRBV7-6
abundance: few
CDR3aa: CASSLSEYYTDTQYF
CDR3nt: TGTGCCAGCAGCTTATCGGAGTACTACACAGATACGCAGTATTTT

d_gene: NA
j_gene: TRBJ2-5
v_gene: TRBV3-1/TRBV3-2
abundance: NA
CDR3aa: CASSRGHIQETQYF
CDR3nt: TGTGCCAGCAGCCGGGGACACATACAAGAGACCCAGTACTTC

d_gene: TRBD2
j_gene: TRBJ2-5
v_gene: TRBV6-6
abundance: NA
CDR3aa: CAGSPSGRDVETQYF
CDR3nt: TGTGCCGGCAGTCCTAGCGGGAGGGACGTCGAGACCCAGTACTTC

d_gene: NA
j_gene: TRBJ1-3
v_gene: TRBV19
abundance: NA
CDR3aa: CASSWAAGNTIYF
CDR3nt: TGTGCCAGTAGTTGGGCCGCTGGAAACACCATATATTTT

d_gene: NA
j_gene: TRBJ1-6
v_gene: TRBV5-6
abundance: once
CDR3aa: CASSSQAVGSPLHF
CDR3nt: TGTGCCAGCAGCTCACAGGCGGTAGGATCACCCCTCCACTTT

d_gene: NA
j_gene: TRBJ2-3
v_gene: TRBV11-2
abundance: once
CDR3aa: CASSLAGSEDTQYF
CDR3nt: TGTGCCAGCAGCTTAGCGGGGAGCGAAGATACGCAGTATTTT

d_gene: TRBD2
j_gene: TRBJ2-3
v_gene: TRBV6-1
abundance: NA
CDR3aa: CASSEGSGGPIDTQYF
CDR3nt: TGTGCCAGCAGTGAAGGAAGCGGGGGGCCGATAGATACGCAGTATTTT

d_gene: NA
j_gene: TRBJ1-6
v_gene: TRBV21-1
abundance: NA
CDR3aa: CASSLGRGSFSPLHF
CDR3nt: TGTGCCAGCAGCCTTGGGAGGGGATCGTTTTCACCCCTCCACTTT

d_gene: NA
j_gene: TRBJ1-1
v_gene: TRBV2
abundance: NA
CDR3aa: CASSAGAGYTEAFF
CDR3nt: TGTGCCAGCAGCGCTGGGGCAGGATATACTGAAGCTTTCTTT

d_gene: TRBD1
j_gene: TRBJ1-2
v_gene: TRBV5-1
abundance: NA
CDR3aa: CASSQGQGGTYGYTF
CDR3nt: TGCGCCAGCAGCCAAGGACAGGGCGGTACCTATGGCTACACCTTC

d_gene: TRBD1
j_gene: TRBJ1-2
v_gene: TRBV9
abundance: NA
CDR3aa: CASSPGGRLDYGYTF
CDR3nt: TGTGCCAGCAGCCCAGGGGGGCGGCTCGACTATGGCTACACCTTC

d_gene: NA
j_gene: TRBJ2-3
v_gene: TRBV7-3
abundance: NA
CDR3aa: CASSPNTDTQYF
CDR3nt: TGTGCCAGCAGCCCAAACACAGATACGCAGTATTTT

d_gene: TRBD2
j_gene: TRBJ2-1
v_gene: TRBV30
abundance: NA
CDR3aa: CAWSVLSASGRGEQFF
CDR3nt: TGTGCCTGGAGTGTACTCTCTGCTAGCGGGAGGGGTGAGCAGTTCTTC

d_gene: TRBD2
j_gene: TRBJ2-3
v_gene: TRBV18
abundance: once
CDR3aa: CASSPRGLVPPDTQYF
CDR3nt: TGTGCCAGCTCACCACGGGGACTAGTCCCCCCAGATACGCAGTATTTT

d_gene: NA
j_gene: TRBJ1-1
v_gene: TRBV12-5
abundance: NA
CDR3aa: CASGLVRTEAFF
CDR3nt: TGTGCTAGTGGTTTGGTTCGGACTGAAGCTTTCTTT

d_gene: TRBD1
j_gene: TRBJ2-5
v_gene: TRBV18
abundance: once
CDR3aa: CASSRDRQETQYF
CDR3nt: TGTGCCAGCTCCCGGGACAGACAAGAGACCCAGTACTTC

d_gene: NA
j_gene: TRBJ1-1
v_gene: TRBV5-6
abundance: NA
CDR3aa: CASSLEGRGEAFF
CDR3nt: TGTGCCAGCAGCTTGGAGGGGAGGGGTGAAGCTTTCTTT

d_gene: TRBD1
j_gene: TRBJ1-1
v_gene: TRBV7-7
abundance: NA
CDR3aa: CASSRDRNTEAFF
CDR3nt: TGTGCTAGCAGCAGGGACAGGAACACTGAAGCTTTCTTT

d_gene: NA
j_gene: TRBJ2-7
v_gene: TRBV10-2
abundance: NA
CDR3aa: CASSEGGLPLRFGTYEQYF
CDR3nt: TGCGCCAGCAGTGAAGGAGGACTCCCGTTGAGGTTTGGAACCTACGAGCAGTACTTC

d_gene: NA
j_gene: TRBJ2-5
v_gene: TRBV5-1
abundance: NA
CDR3aa: CASSLYEKETQYF
CDR3nt: TGCGCCAGCAGCTTGTATGAGAAAGAGACCCAGTACTTC

d_gene: TRBD1
j_gene: TRBJ2-2
v_gene: TRBV2
abundance: NA
CDR3aa: CASNSDRGTGELFF
CDR3nt: TGTGCCAGCAATTCAGACAGGGGTACCGGGGAGCTGTTTTTT

d_gene: TRBD1
j_gene: TRBJ1-6
v_gene: TRBV19
abundance: NA
CDR3aa: CASRDTGVSSYNSPLHF
CDR3nt: TGTGCCAGTAGGGACACAGGGGTATCCTCCTATAATTCACCCCTCCACTTT

d_gene: TRBD2
j_gene: TRBJ2-3
v_gene: TRBV9
abundance: NA
CDR3aa: CASSVLAGYTDTQYF
CDR3nt: TGTGCCAGCAGCGTCCTAGCGGGATACACAGATACGCAGTATTTT

d_gene: NA
j_gene: TRBJ1-5
v_gene: TRBV5-8
abundance: NA
CDR3aa: CASSLSSGAVNQPQHF
CDR3nt: TGTGCCAGCAGCTTGTCGTCAGGGGCAGTCAATCAGCCCCAGCATTTT

d_gene: NA
j_gene: TRBJ2-3
v_gene: TRBV5-1
abundance: NA
CDR3aa: CASSSRLVGETDTQYF
CDR3nt: TGCGCCAGCAGCTCACGGTTGGTGGGAGAAACAGATACGCAGTATTTT

d_gene: NA
j_gene: TRBJ1-3
v_gene: TRBV3-1/TRBV3-2
abundance: NA
CDR3aa: CASSQEWGRSSGNTIYF
CDR3nt: TGTGCCAGCAGCCAAGAATGGGGCAGGAGCTCTGGAAACACCATATATTTT

d_gene: NA
j_gene: TRBJ1-2
v_gene: TRBV19
abundance: NA
CDR3aa: CASTVLRDTEPYWYGYTF
CDR3nt: TGTGCCAGTACCGTACTCCGGGACACGGAACCGTATTGGTATGGCTACACCTTC

d_gene: TRBD1
j_gene: TRBJ1-2
v_gene: TRBV5-5
abundance: NA
CDR3aa: CASSAAGTGVRGYTF
CDR3nt: TGTGCCAGCAGCGCGGCCGGGACAGGAGTTCGAGGCTACACCTTC

d_gene: NA
j_gene: TRBJ1-1
v_gene: TRBV2
abundance: once
CDR3aa: CASSVSEAFF
CDR3nt: TGTGCCAGCAGTGTCAGTGAAGCTTTCTTT